This section outlines one T cell receptor beta chain sequence together with its context. This sample was included in a study of blood T cell repertoires in COVID-19. Method: immunoSEQ multiplex PCR; TCRdb's copy keeps in-frame clones and lacks some. The table records roughly 40,000 clones, more than 65% of them present only once. Sequencing input: peripheral blood. This sequence originates from a man older than 75 with acute or convalescent COVID-19.

The CDR3, as DNA: TGTGCCAGCAGCCTGGACAGGGGAGGAACTAATGAAAAACTGTTTTTT. Its protein product is CASSLDRGGTNEKLFF. The rearrangement joins TRBV9 to TRBJ1-4, with 9 positions matching TRBD1. Trimming took 4 bases from V and 1 from J; bases not matched to a gene: 5. Germline V gene lookup returns CDR1 SGDLS and CDR2 YYNGEE. CDR3 length: 16 amino acids.